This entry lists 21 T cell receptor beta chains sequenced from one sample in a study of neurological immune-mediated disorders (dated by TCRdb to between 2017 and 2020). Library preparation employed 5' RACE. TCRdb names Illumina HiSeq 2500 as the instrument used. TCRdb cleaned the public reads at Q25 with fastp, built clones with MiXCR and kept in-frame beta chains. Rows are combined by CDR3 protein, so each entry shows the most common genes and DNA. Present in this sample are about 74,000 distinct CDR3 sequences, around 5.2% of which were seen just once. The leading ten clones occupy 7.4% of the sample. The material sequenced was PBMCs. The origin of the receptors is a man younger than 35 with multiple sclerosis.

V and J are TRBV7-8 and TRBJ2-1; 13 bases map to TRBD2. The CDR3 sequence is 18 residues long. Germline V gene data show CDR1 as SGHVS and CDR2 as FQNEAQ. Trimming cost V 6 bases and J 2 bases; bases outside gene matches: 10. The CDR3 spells CASRSGLAGPRTYNEQFF. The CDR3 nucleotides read TGTGCCAGCAGATCGGGACTAGCGGGACCCAGAACCTACAATGAGCAGTTCTTC.

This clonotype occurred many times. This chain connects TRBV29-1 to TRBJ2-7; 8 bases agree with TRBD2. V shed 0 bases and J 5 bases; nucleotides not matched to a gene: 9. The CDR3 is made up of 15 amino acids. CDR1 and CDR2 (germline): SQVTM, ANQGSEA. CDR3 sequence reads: CSVEDRAGGADEQYF. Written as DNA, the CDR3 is TGCAGCGTTGAAGATCGGGCCGGGGGGGCAGACGAGCAGTACTTC.

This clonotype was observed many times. The CDR3 region has the DNA TGCAGTGCTAGAGGGGGGAGCACCGGGGAGCTGTTTTTT. Protein: CSARGGSTGELFF. The chain links TRBV20-1 to TRBJ2-2; D might be TRBD1 or TRBD2, each matching 5 bases. The V end lost 1 base, the J end lost 4 bases, and 7 bases lay between the germline ends. Per germline, CDR1 DFQATT and CDR2 SNEGSKA (reference sequence). The CDR3 consists of 13 residues.

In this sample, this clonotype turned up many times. CDR3 bases: TGCAGTGCTAGAGATACCTACAGGGGGACGAACACTGAAGCTTTCTTT. It encodes CSARDTYRGTNTEAFF. The chain has TRBV20-1 and TRBJ1-1; 8 bases align to TRBD1. The CDR3 extends over 16 amino acids. The ends lost 0 bases at V and 1 base at J; junction bases unmatched: 7. CDR1 is DFQATT and CDR2 is SNEGSKA in the germline V gene (reference sequence).

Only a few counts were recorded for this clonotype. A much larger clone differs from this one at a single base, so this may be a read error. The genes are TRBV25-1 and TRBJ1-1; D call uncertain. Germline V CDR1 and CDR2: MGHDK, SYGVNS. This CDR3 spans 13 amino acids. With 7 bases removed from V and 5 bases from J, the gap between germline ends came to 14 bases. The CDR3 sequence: CASTTLAGTEAFF. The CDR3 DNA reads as TGTGCCAGCACTACCTTAGCGGGGACTGAAGCTTTCTTT.

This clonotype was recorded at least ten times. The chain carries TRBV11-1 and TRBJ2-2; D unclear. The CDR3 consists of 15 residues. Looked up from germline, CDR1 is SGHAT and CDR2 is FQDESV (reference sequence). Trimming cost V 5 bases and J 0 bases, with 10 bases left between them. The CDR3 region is CASSPQRTNTGELFF. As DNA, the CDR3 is TGTGCCAGCAGCCCCCAGAGGACGAACACCGGGGAGCTGTTTTTT.

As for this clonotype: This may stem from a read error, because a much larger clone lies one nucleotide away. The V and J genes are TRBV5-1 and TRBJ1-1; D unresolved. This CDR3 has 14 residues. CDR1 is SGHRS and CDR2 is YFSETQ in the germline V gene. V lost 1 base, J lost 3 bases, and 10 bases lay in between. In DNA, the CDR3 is TGCGCCAGCAGCTTGTCCAACTGGGACACTGAAGCTTTCTTT. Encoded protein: CASSLSNWDTEAFF.

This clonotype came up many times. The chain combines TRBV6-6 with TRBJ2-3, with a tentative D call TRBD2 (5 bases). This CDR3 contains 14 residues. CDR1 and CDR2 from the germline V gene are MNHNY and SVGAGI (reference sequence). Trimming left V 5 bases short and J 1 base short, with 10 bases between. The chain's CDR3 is CASSSWTGTDTQYF. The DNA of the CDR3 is TGTGCCAGCAGTAGCTGGACTGGCACAGATACGCAGTATTTT.

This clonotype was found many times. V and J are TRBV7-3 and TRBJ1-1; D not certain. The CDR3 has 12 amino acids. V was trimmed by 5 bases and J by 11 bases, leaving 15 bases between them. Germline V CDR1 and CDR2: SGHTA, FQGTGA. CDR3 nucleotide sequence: TGTGCCAGCAGCCTCCCTCCCAGTGGGGCTTTCTTT. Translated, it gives CASSLPPSGAFF. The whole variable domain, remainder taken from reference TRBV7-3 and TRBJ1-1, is GAGVSQTPSNKVTEKGKYVELRCDPISGHTALYWYRQSLGQGPEFLIYFQGTGAADDSGLPNDRFFAVRPEGSVSTLKIQRTERGDSAVYLCASSLPPSGAFFGQGTRLTVV.

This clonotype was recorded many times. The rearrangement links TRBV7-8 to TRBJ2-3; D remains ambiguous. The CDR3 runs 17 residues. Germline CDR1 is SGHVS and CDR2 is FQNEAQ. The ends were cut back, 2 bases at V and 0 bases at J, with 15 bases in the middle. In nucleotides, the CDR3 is TGTGCCAGCAGCTTATTAATACTTCCAGGAAGCACAGATACGCAGTATTTT. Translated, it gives CASSLLILPGSTDTQYF.

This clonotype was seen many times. CDR3 DNA: TGCAGTGCCCTTCGCAGGAGCAATCAGCCCCAGCATTTT. Its translation: CSALRRSNQPQHF. This sequence joins TRBV20-1 and TRBJ1-5; D not certain. The CDR3 is 13 amino acids. With 6 bases removed from V and 1 base from J, the gap between germline ends came to 10 bases. In germline, CDR1 is DFQATT, CDR2 SNEGSKA (reference sequence).

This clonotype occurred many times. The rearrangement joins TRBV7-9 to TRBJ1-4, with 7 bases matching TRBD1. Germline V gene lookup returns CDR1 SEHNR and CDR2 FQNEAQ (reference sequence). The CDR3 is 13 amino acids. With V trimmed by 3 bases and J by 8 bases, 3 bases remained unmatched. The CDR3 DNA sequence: TGTGCCAGCAGCTTTGGGACAGCCGAAAAACTGTTTTTT. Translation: CASSFGTAEKLFF.

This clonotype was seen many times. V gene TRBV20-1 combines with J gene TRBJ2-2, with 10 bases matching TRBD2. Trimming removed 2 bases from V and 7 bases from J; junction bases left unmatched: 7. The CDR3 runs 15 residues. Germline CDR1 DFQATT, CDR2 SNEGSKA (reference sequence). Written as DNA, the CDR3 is TGCAGTGCTAGATTAAGCGGGGGGGAAAGCGGGGAGCTGTTTTTT. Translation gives CSARLSGGESGELFF.

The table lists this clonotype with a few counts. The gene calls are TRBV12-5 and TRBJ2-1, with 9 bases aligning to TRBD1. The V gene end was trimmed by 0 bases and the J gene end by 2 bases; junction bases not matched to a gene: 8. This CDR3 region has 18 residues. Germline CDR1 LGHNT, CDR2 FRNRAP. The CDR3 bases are TGTGCTAGTGGTTTGGTCTTAGGACAGGGGACAACCTACAATGAGCAGTTCTTC. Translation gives CASGLVLGQGTTYNEQFF.

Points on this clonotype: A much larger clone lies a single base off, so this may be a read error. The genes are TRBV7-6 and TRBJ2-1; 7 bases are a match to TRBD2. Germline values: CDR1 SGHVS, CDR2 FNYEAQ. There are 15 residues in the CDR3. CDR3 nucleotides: TGTGCCAACAGCTTGGAGAGCGGGGCCAACAATGAGCAGTTCTTC. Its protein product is CANSLESGANNEQFF.

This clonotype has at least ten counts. The CDR3 reads CASSRNRGGYGYTF. The CDR3 nucleotides read TGTGCCAGCAGCCGAAACAGGGGGGGTTATGGCTACACCTTC. This chain connects TRBV6-5 to TRBJ1-2; 8 bases fit TRBD1. CDR1 and CDR2 (germline): MNHEY, SVGAGI. The CDR3 length is 14 residues. The V and J ends lost 6 bases and 5 bases, in that order; junction bases with no gene match: 8.

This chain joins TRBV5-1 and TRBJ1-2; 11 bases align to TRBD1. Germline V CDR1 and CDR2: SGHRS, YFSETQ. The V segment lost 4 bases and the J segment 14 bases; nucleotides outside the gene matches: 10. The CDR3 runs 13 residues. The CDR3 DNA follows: TGCGCCAGCAGCCTGGGACAGGGGGACCTGAGAACCTTC. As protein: CASSLGQGDLRTF.

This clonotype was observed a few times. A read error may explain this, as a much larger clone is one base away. The chain's CDR3 is CASSATGKSYEQYF. The CDR3 DNA sequence: TGTGCCAGCAGCGCGACCGGAAAGTCCTACGAGCAGTACTTC. The rearrangement links TRBV9 to TRBJ2-7; D gene uncertain. Trimming took off 3 bases at V and 1 base at J, with 11 bases between the two ends. Germline loops: CDR1 SGDLS, CDR2 YYNGEE. CDR3 size: 14 residues.

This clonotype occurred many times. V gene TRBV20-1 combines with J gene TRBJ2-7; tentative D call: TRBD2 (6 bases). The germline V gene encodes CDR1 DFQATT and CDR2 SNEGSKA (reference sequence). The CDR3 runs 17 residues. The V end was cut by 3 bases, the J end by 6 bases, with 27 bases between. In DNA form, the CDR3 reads TGCAGTGCTAGGATCCGGGACTCTTCAGGTCCCGTCGGCGAGCAGTACTTC. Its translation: CSARIRDSSGPVGEQYF.

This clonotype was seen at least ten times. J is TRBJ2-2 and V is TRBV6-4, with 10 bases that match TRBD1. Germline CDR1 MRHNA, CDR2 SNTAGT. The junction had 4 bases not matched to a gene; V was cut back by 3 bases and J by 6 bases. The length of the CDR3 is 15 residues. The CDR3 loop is CASSEGQGEAGELFF. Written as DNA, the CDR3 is TGTGCCAGCAGTGAAGGACAGGGGGAGGCCGGGGAGCTGTTTTTT.

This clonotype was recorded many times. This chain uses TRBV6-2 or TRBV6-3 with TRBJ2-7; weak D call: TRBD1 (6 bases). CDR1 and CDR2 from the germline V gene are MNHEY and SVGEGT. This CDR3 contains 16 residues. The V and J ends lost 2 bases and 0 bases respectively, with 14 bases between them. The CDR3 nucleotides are TGTGCCAGCAGTTACCCCCCGACAGGCAGCTCCTACGAGCAGTACTTC. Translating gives CASSYPPTGSSYEQYF.